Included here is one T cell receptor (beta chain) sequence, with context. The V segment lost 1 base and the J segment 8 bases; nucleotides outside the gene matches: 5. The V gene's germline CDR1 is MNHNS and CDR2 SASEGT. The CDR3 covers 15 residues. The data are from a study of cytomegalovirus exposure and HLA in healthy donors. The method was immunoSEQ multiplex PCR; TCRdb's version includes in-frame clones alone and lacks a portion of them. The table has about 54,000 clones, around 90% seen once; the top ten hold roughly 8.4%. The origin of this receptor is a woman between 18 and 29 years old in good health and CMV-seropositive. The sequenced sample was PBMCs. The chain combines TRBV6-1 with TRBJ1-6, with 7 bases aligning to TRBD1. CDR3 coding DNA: TGTGCCAGCAGTGAAGGATTCACAGGGGATTCACCCCTCCACTTT. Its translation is CASSEGFTGDSPLHF.